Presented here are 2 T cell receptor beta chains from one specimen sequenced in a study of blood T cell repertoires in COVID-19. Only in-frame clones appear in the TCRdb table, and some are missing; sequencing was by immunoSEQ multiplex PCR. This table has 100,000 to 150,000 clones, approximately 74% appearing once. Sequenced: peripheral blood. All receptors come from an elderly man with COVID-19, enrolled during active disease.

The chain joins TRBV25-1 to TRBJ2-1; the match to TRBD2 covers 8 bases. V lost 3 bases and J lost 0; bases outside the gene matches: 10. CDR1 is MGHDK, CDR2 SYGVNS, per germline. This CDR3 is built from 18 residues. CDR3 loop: CASSDLGLGWDSYNEQFF. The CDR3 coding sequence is TGTGCCAGCAGTGACCTGGGACTAGGATGGGACTCCTACAATGAGCAGTTCTTC. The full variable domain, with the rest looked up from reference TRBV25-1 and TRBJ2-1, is EADIYQTPRYLVIGTGKKITLECSQTMGHDKMYWYQQDPGMELHLIHYSYGVNSTEKGDLSSESTVSRIRTEHFPLTLESARPSHTSQYLCASSDLGLGWDSYNEQFFGPGTRLTVL.

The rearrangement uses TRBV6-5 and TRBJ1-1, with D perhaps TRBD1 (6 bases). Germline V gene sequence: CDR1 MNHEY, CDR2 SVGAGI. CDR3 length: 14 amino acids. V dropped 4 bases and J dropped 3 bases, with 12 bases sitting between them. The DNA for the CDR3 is TGTGCCAGCAGTTTTTACAGGGTAGACACTGAAGCTTTCTTT. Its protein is CASSFYRVDTEAFF.